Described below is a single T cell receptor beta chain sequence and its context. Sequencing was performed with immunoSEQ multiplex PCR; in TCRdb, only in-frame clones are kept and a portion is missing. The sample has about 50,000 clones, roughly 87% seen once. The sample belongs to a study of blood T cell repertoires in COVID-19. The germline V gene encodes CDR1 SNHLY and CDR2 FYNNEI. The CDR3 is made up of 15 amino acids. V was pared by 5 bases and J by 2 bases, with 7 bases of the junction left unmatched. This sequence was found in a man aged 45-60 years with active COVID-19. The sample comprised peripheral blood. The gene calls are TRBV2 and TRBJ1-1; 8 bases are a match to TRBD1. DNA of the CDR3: TGTGCCAGCAGTACCGGGGGGACAGGAAACACTGAAGCTTTCTTT. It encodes CASSTGGTGNTEAFF.